This T cell receptor (beta chain) was recovered during a study of cytomegalovirus exposure and HLA in healthy donors. On the study more broadly: The roughly 120 million unique TCR beta sequences, from roughly 170 million T cells, were found by an earlier analysis.

In regard to this clone: What it recognizes is unknown.

Regarding the study as a whole: Other equally common chains were less clonally expanded than HLA-associated TCR beta chains, a later analysis showed.

PCR employed 60 Vbeta and 13 Jbeta primers. TCRdb keeps only in-frame clones here, not all; method: immunoSEQ multiplex PCR. The data show more than 90,000 clones, with around three quarters seen just once and approximately 0.9% held by the top ten. V was shortened by 4 bases and J by 0 bases, with 7 bases between the two germline ends. Germline V CDR1 and CDR2: SQVTM, ANQGSEA. This CDR3 comprises 12 residues. The receptor comes from a woman aged 25 to 39 in good health and CMV-seronegative. The chain is built from TRBV29-1 and TRBJ2-7; D call uncertain. Material: PBMCs. The CDR3 DNA sequence: TGCAGCGTTGGTTCTTACTCCTACGAGCAGTACTTC. It codes for CSVGSYSYEQYF.